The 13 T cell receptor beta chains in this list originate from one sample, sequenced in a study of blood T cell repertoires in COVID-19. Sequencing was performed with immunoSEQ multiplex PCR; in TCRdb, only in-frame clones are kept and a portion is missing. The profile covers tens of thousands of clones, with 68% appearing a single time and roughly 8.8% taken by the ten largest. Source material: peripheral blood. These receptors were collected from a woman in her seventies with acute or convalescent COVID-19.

CDR3 nucleotide sequence: TGTGCCAGCAGCTCGGGACAATCGTACCAAGAGACCCAGTACTTC. Protein: CASSSGQSYQETQYF. The chain joins TRBV7-2 to TRBJ2-5, with D possibly being TRBD1 (6 bases). The V gene lost 4 bases and the J gene lost 0 bases, with 12 bases spanning the gap. Germline V gives CDR1 SGHTA, CDR2 FQGNSA. The CDR3 length is 15 residues.

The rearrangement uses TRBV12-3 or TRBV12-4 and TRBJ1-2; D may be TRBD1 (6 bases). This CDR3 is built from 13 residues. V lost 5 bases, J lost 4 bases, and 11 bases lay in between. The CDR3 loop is CASSPTGSYGYTF. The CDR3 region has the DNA TGTGCCAGCAGTCCGACAGGTTCCTATGGCTACACCTTC.

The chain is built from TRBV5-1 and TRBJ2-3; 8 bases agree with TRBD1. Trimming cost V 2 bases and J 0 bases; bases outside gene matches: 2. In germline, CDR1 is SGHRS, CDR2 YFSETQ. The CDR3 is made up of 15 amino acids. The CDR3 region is CASSLGDRSTDTQYF. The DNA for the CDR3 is TGCGCCAGCAGCTTAGGGGACAGGAGCACAGATACGCAGTATTTT.

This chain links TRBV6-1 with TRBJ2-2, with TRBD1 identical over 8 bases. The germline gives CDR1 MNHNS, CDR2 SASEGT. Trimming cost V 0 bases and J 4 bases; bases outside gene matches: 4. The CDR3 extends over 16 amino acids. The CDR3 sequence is CASSEASTGATGELFF. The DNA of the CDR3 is TGTGCCAGCAGTGAAGCGTCGACAGGGGCCACCGGGGAGCTGTTTTTT.

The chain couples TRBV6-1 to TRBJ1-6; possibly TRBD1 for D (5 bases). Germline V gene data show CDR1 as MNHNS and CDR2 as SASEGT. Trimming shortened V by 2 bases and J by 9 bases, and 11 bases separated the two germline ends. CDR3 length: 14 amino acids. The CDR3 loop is CASSEIRAASPLHF. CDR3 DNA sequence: TGTGCCAGCAGTGAAATCAGGGCGGCTTCACCCCTCCACTTT.

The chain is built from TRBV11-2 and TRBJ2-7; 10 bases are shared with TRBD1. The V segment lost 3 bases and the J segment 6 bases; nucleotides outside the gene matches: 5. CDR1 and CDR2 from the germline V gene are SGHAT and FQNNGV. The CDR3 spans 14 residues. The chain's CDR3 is CASSFGTGVREQYF. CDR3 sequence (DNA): TGTGCCAGCAGCTTCGGGACAGGGGTCCGCGAGCAGTACTTC. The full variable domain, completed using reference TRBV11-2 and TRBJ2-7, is EAGVAQSPRYKIIEKRQSVAFWCNPISGHATLYWYQQILGQGPKLLIQFQNNGVVDDSQLPKDRFSAERLKGVDSTLKIQPAKLEDSAVYLCASSFGTGVREQYFGPGTRLTVT.

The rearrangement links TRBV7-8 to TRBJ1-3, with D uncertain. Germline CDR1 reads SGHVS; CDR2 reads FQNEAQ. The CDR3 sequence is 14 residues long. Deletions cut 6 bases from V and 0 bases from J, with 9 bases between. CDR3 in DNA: TGTGCCAGCAGGCCCCGGGGCTCTGGAAACACCATATATTTT. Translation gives CASRPRGSGNTIYF.

This CDR3 reads CASSLARGGDTQYF. The CDR3 region has the DNA TGTGCCAGCAGCTTGGCTAGGGGAGGGGATACGCAGTATTTT. The gene calls are TRBV5-4 and TRBJ2-3; 7 nucleotides match TRBD2. The CDR3 is made up of 14 amino acids. Germline V gives CDR1 SGHNT, CDR2 YYREEE (reference sequence). The ends lost 0 bases at V and 6 bases at J; junction bases unmatched: 4.

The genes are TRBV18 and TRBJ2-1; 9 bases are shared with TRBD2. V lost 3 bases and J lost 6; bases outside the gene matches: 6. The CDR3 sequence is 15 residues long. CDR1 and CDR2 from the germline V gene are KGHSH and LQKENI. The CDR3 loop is CASSPAGGPGNEQFF. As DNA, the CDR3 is TGTGCCAGCTCACCGGCGGGGGGGCCGGGCAATGAGCAGTTCTTC.

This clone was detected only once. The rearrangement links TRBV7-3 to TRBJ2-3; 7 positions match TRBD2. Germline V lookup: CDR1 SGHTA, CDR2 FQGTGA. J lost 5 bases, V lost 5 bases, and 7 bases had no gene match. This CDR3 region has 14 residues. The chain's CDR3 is CASSPSGEGDTQYF. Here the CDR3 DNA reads TGTGCCAGCAGCCCATCCGGGGAGGGAGATACGCAGTATTTT.

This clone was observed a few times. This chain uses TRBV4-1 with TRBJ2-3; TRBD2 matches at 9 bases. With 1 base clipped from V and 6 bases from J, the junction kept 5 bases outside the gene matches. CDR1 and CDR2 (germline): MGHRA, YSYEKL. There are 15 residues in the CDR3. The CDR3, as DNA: TGCGCCAGCAGCCAAGTCCTCAGCGGGAGGGATACGCAGTATTTT. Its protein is CASSQVLSGRDTQYF.

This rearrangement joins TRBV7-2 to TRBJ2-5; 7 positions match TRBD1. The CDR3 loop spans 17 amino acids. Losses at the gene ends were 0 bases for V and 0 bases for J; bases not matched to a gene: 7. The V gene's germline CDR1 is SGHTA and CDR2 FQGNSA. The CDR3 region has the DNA TGTGCCAGCAGCTTAGCAACTTGGACAGGCTACCAAGAGACCCAGTACTTC. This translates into CASSLATWTGYQETQYF.

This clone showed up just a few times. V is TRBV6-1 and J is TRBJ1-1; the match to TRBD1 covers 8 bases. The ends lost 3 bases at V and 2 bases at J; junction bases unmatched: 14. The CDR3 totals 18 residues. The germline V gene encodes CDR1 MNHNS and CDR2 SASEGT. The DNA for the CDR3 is TGTGCCAGCAGTGACCCCGACAGGGGCCCGCGGGTAAACACTGAAGCTTTCTTT. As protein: CASSDPDRGPRVNTEAFF.